Listed below are T cell receptor beta chains from one sample, sequenced in a study of CD4 T cell repertoires in COVID-19. Sequencing was performed with immunoSEQ multiplex PCR; in TCRdb, only in-frame clones are kept and a portion is missing. The table includes approximately 24,000 clones, 85% to 95% detected once. The sequencing used circulating follicular helper CD4+ T cells (cTfh) from blood, collected before the COVID-19 pandemic. These receptors came from a human donor who had COVID-19. Each CDR3 is given without its conserved first and last residue.

TRBV10-3	AISGESGRVEQF
TRBV20-1	SASMNTEAF
TRBV7-9	ASSFTGAGGPREAF
TRBV12-5	ASGLSANYGYT
TRBV28	ASTPLAGGHYEQY
TRBV7-3	ASSLLNTGELF
TRBV7-9	ASSLGTGEHTGELF
TRBV28	ASRRHSGVTYEQY
TRBV25-1	ASSAPGGSYEQY
TRBV4-1	ASSQEEGANQPQH